These T cell receptor beta chains were read from a single sample in a study of blood T cells in healthy people across ages. TCRdb called the 5' RACE reads again in MiXCR, with one record for every CDR3 protein. The table has roughly 1.6 million distinct CDR3 sequences, roughly 32% seen once. The sample consisted of blood. These receptors were taken from a woman in her twenties or thirties in good health. CDR3s include the opening cysteine and the closing phenylalanine or tryptophan. The order of the fields is D gene, V gene, clone size, J gene, CDR3 protein, CDR3 DNA. D genes are given only for firm matches. The size field is filled for only some rows; it gives once, few, many or a size class.

TRBD1	TRBV4-1	few	TRBJ2-7	CASSHLTGGAHEQYF	TGCGCCAGCAGCCATTTGACAGGGGGTGCACATGAGCAGTACTTC
TRBD2	TRBV6-1	-	TRBJ2-1	CASTRTSGNEQFF	TGTGCCAGCACTCGGACTAGCGGGAATGAGCAGTTCTTC
-	TRBV10-3	many	TRBJ2-3	CAISEQSTDTQYF	TGTGCCATCAGTGAGCAGAGCACAGATACGCAGTATTTT
-	TRBV9	-	TRBJ1-2	CASSPFAGTNYGYTF	TGTGCCAGCAGCCCCTTCGCAGGGACGAACTATGGCTACACCTTC
-	TRBV20-1	-	TRBJ1-2	CSAGGATTVYGYTF	TGCAGTGCCGGAGGCGCTACGACGGTCTATGGCTACACCTTC
-	TRBV15	many	TRBJ1-5	CATSSTNQPQHF	TGTGCCACCAGCTCTACAAATCAGCCCCAGCATTTT
-	TRBV9	-	TRBJ2-1	CASSKALPNEQFF	TGTGCCAGCAGCAAGGCCTTGCCCAATGAGCAGTTCTTC
TRBD2	TRBV5-1	-	TRBJ2-7	CASSLHGGDPYEQYF	TGCGCCAGCAGCTTGCATGGGGGGGATCCCTACGAGCAGTACTTC
-	TRBV11-2	few	TRBJ2-7	CASSLVAGTHLYEQYF	TGTGCCAGCAGCTTAGTGGCAGGAACACATCTCTACGAGCAGTACTTC
-	TRBV20-1	few	TRBJ1-5	CSAFDGYSNQPQHF	TGCAGTGCTTTCGACGGTTATAGCAATCAGCCTCAGCATTTT
-	TRBV20-1	once	TRBJ2-1	CNASPGSVDEQFF	TGCAATGCTAGTCCAGGGTCGGTGGATGAGCAGTTCTTC
TRBD1	TRBV29-1	-	TRBJ1-2	CSVTTGGVYGYTF	TGCAGCGTTACGACAGGGGGGGTCTATGGCTACACCTTC
TRBD2	TRBV7-2	few	TRBJ2-2	CASSLAWREPLRYTGELFF	TGTGCCAGCAGCTTAGCTTGGCGGGAGCCCCTCCGATACACCGGGGAGCTGTTTTTT
-	TRBV12-3/TRBV12-4	-	TRBJ1-1	CASSFSPAGGTEAFF	TGTGCCAGCAGTTTTTCCCCCGCAGGTGGCACTGAAGCTTTCTTT
-	TRBV14	few	TRBJ2-6	CASSQVWGSSGANVLTF	TGTGCCAGCAGCCAAGTCTGGGGGAGCTCTGGGGCCAACGTCCTGACTTTC
-	TRBV29-1	few	TRBJ1-2	CSVGPGPNYGYTF	TGCAGCGTGGGGCCGGGACCAAACTATGGCTACACCTTC
-	TRBV12-3/TRBV12-4	few	TRBJ2-6	CASRAETGSGANVLTF	TGTGCCAGCAGGGCCGAGACAGGCTCTGGGGCCAACGTCCTGACTTTC
-	TRBV20-1	few	TRBJ2-7	CSAPQTGVSYEQYF	TGCAGTGCTCCCCAAACGGGAGTGTCCTACGAGCAGTACTTC
-	TRBV5-1	-	TRBJ1-4	CASSLRIGLELFF	TGCGCCAGCAGCTTGAGGATCGGCTTGGAACTGTTTTTT
-	TRBV10-3	-	TRBJ1-5	CAISRDIGSNQPQHF	TGTGCCATTAGCCGGGACATCGGATCTAATCAGCCCCAGCATTTT
TRBD2	TRBV3-1	-	TRBJ2-5	CASSHRGTSKETQYF	TGTGCCAGCAGCCACCGCGGGACTAGCAAAGAGACCCAGTACTTC
TRBD2	TRBV11-2	-	TRBJ2-1	CASSSLLGLYNEQFF	TGTGCCAGCAGCTCCCTCCTGGGACTATACAATGAGCAGTTCTTT
-	TRBV2	-	TRBJ2-7	CASSQANGYEQYF	TGTGCCAGCAGCCAGGCAAACGGCTACGAGCAGTACTTC
-	TRBV28	-	TRBJ1-2	CASSFQTEYRLTHGYTF	TGTGCCAGCAGTTTCCAGACAGAGTATAGATTAACACATGGCTACACCTTC
-	TRBV28	few	TRBJ2-1	CASNKNRYNEQFF	TGTGCCAGCAATAAAAACAGATACAATGAGCAGTTCTTC
TRBD1	TRBV29-1	-	TRBJ2-5	CSVLPGQGSETQYF	TGCAGCGTTTTGCCCGGACAGGGGTCGGAGACCCAGTACTTC
TRBD1	TRBV4-2	few	TRBJ1-1	CASSEAGGYTEAFF	TGTGCCAGCAGCGAAGCAGGGGGGTACACTGAAGCTTTCTTT
TRBD2	TRBV4-1	few	TRBJ2-3	CASSQRGGRTDTQYF	TGCGCCAGCAGCCAACGGGGGGGGCGGACAGATACGCAGTATTTT
-	TRBV20-1	-	TRBJ2-1	CSAPTRQGTYEQFF	TGCAGTGCTCCGACGCGCCAGGGTACGTATGAGCAGTTCTTC
-	TRBV6-2/TRBV6-3	few	TRBJ2-1	CASSYMDLYNEQFF	TGTGCCAGCAGTTATATGGACCTTTACAATGAGCAGTTCTTC
-	TRBV12-3/TRBV12-4	-	TRBJ1-4	CTSSLLTLEKLFF	TGTACCAGCAGTTTATTGACGTTGGAAAAACTGTTTTTT
-	TRBV6-5	-	TRBJ1-1	CASSFRGINTEAFF	TGTGCCAGCTCTTTCCGAGGAATTAACACTGAAGCTTTCTTT
-	TRBV18	-	TRBJ1-2	CASSPTTGNSPPNYGYTF	TGTGCCAGCTCACCGACGACAGGAAACTCGCCCCCTAACTATGGCTACACCTTC
-	TRBV6-4	-	TRBJ2-3	CATRPQMSTDTQYF	TGTGCCACACGGCCCCAAATGAGCACAGATACGCAGTATTTT
TRBD1	TRBV4-1	-	TRBJ1-2	CASSQGFSRGYGYTF	TGCGCCAGCAGCCAAGGGTTCTCCAGGGGGTATGGCTACACCTTC
-	TRBV6-2/TRBV6-3	-	TRBJ1-5	CASSGKGQPQHF	TGTGCCAGCAGTGGAAAAGGCCAGCCCCAGCATTTT
-	TRBV7-9	-	TRBJ1-3	CASSLPTGNSGNTIYF	TGTGCCAGCAGCTTGCCTACAGGGAACTCTGGAAACACCATATATTTT
-	TRBV2	-	TRBJ2-5	CASSEVSETQYF	TGTGCCAGCAGTGAAGTTTCTGAGACCCAGTACTTC
TRBD2	TRBV9	-	TRBJ2-1	CASSSGGPEQFF	TGTGCCAGCAGTAGCGGGGGGCCTGAGCAGTTCTTC
TRBD1	TRBV20-1	-	TRBJ2-5	CSASRGTGGAEAQYF	TGCAGCGCTAGTCGGGGGACAGGGGGCGCCGAGGCCCAGTACTTC
-	TRBV6-2/TRBV6-3	few	TRBJ1-2	CASRHPGESGYTF	TGTGCCAGCAGGCACCCCGGGGAGAGTGGCTACACCTTC
TRBD1	TRBV29-1	-	TRBJ1-5	CSVERTGRHPNQPQHF	TGCAGCGTTGAAAGGACAGGTCGTCATCCCAATCAGCCCCAGCATTTT
-	TRBV25-1	few	TRBJ1-6	CASTSAGSPLHF	TGTGCCAGCACCTCGGCGGGTTCACCCCTCCACTTT
TRBD1	TRBV30	once	TRBJ2-7	CAWSLTGLHEQYF	TGTGCCTGGAGTTTGACAGGGCTGCACGAGCAGTACTTC
TRBD2	TRBV4-1	many	TRBJ2-5	CASSYLSGETQYF	TGCGCCAGCAGCTACCTTAGCGGGGAGACCCAGTACTTC
TRBD1	TRBV5-6	-	TRBJ2-1	CASSTLDRGYQFF	TGTGCCAGCAGTACCCTGGACAGGGGGTATCAGTTCTTC
TRBD2	TRBV20-1	once	TRBJ2-5	CSARKGLAGVMGETQYF	TGCAGTGCTAGAAAAGGACTAGCGGGGGTGATGGGGGAGACCCAGTACTTC
TRBD2	TRBV29-1	-	TRBJ2-3	CSGGLAGGLDTQYF	TGCAGCGGTGGACTAGCGGGGGGGCTAGATACGCAGTATTTT
-	TRBV20-1	-	TRBJ2-4	CSATDTLAKNIQYF	TGCAGTGCCACGGACACCTTAGCCAAAAACATTCAGTACTTC
TRBD2	TRBV3-1	-	TRBJ2-1	CASRGTSGSNEQFF	TGTGCCAGCAGGGGGACTAGCGGGAGTAATGAGCAGTTCTTC
TRBD2	TRBV5-6	-	TRBJ2-1	CASSPGLAGHGPYNEQFF	TGTGCCAGCAGCCCGGGACTAGCGGGCCATGGCCCCTACAATGAGCAGTTCTTC
-	TRBV4-1	-	TRBJ1-5	CAGSQVGSNQPQHF	TGCGCCGGCAGCCAAGTAGGCAGCAATCAGCCCCAGCATTTT
-	TRBV20-1	few	TRBJ1-2	CSARGSGSDNYGYTF	TGCAGTGCTAGAGGGTCAGGGTCCGATAACTATGGCTACACCTTC
-	TRBV20-1	-	TRBJ1-6	CSASAFRSNSPLHF	TGCAGTGCGAGTGCCTTTCGGAGTAATTCACCCCTCCACTTT
-	TRBV7-2	-	TRBJ2-1	CASSAHWELQFF	TGTGCCAGCAGCGCCCATTGGGAGCTGCAGTTCTTC
-	TRBV28	few	TRBJ2-5	CASSSPPSGIQETQYF	TGTGCCAGCAGTTCTCCGCCCTCCGGGATACAAGAGACCCAGTACTTC
TRBD2	TRBV4-1	-	TRBJ2-1	CASSQDSVAGVRNEQFF	TGCGCCAGCAGCCAAGATTCAGTAGCGGGAGTCAGAAATGAGCAGTTCTTC